This T cell receptor (beta chain) was recorded in a study of blood T cells in healthy people across ages. Study outcomes and limitations: Per million T cells, TCR beta diversity dropped roughly linearly as age increased. The diversity estimates, figures obtained from one million T cells, were considered underestimates.

Sample-barcoded 5' priming and a J-beta primer mix drove a second PCR of roughly 7 to 11 cycles. A template-switch adaptor that had 12 random nucleotides put a tag on each cDNA molecule. In TCRdb, the 5' RACE reads were re-called with MiXCR into one record per CDR3 protein. The data hold about 670,000 distinct CDR3 sequences, with roughly two fifths observed a single time. The ends lost 7 bases at V and 4 bases at J; junction bases unmatched: 8. This CDR3 has 15 residues. Germline assignment: CDR1 MNHEY and CDR2 SVGEGT. A note on this clonotype: Its matching antigen is unknown.

This clonotype was obtained from a man older than 75 in good health. V and J are TRBV6-2 or TRBV6-3 and TRBJ2-1; 9 nucleotides match TRBD1. The sample comprised blood. The CDR3 sequence: CASKEQGAIYNEQFF. The CDR3 nucleotides are TGTGCCAGCAAAGAACAGGGGGCTATATACAATGAGCAGTTCTTC.